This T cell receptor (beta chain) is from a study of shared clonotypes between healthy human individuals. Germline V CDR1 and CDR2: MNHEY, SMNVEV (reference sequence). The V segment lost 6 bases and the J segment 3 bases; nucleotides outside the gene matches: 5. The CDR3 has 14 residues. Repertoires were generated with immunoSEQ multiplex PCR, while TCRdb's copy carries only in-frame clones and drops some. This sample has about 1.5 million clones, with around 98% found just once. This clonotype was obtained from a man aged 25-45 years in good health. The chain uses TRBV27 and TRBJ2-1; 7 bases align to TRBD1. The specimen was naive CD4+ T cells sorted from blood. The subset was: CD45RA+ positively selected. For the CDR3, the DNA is TGTGCCAGCAGGAGGGACAGCCTCTACAATGAGCAGTTCTTC. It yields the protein CASRRDSLYNEQFF.